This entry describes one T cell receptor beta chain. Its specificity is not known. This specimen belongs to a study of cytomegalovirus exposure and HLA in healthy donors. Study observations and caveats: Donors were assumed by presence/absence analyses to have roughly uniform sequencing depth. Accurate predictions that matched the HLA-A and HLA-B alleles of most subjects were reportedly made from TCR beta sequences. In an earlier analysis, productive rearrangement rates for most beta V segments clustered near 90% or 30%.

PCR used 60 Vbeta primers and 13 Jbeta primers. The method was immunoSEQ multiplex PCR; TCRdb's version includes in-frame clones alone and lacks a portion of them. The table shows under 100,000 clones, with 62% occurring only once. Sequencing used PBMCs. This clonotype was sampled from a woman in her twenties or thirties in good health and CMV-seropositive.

The CDR3 bases are TGCGCCAGCAGCCGCGGACAGGACTACTACGAGCAGTACTTC. As protein: CASSRGQDYYEQYF. This rearrangement joins TRBV4-1 to TRBJ2-7, with a weak D call TRBD1 (7 bases). Germline V gives CDR1 MGHRA, CDR2 YSYEKL. The V end was cut by 4 bases, the J end by 3 bases, with 13 bases between. This CDR3 region has 14 residues.